A selection of T cell receptor beta chains follows, all from one sample in a study of cytomegalovirus exposure and HLA in healthy donors. The assay was immunoSEQ multiplex PCR, and TCRdb's table has in-frame clones only and misses some. The sample has over 120,000 clones, approximately 79% seen once. Sequenced input: PBMCs. All receptors come from a man between 18 and 35 years old in good health and CMV-seropositive. The CDR3 runs from the conserved cysteine through the conserved F or W. Fields, in order: clone size, V gene, J gene, D gene, CDR3 DNA, CDR3 protein. A D gene is named only where the DNA matches it firmly. Clone size, where shown, is once, few, many, or a class for clones that have expanded.

clone_size: .
v_call: TRBV5-8
j_call: TRBJ2-7
d_call: .
cdr3_nt: TGTGCCAGCAGCTTGGTAACCTACGAGCAGTACTTC
cdr3_aa: CASSLVTYEQYF

clone_size: .
v_call: TRBV6-4
j_call: TRBJ1-2
d_call: .
cdr3_nt: TGTGCCAGCAGTGACTCGATCGCCGGTGGCTACACCTTC
cdr3_aa: CASSDSIAGGYTF

clone_size: .
v_call: TRBV6-5
j_call: TRBJ1-5
d_call: TRBD1
cdr3_nt: TGTGCCAGCAGGGCCGACAGGGACGCCAATCAGCCCCAGCATTTT
cdr3_aa: CASRADRDANQPQHF

clone_size: .
v_call: TRBV7-2
j_call: TRBJ2-3
d_call: .
cdr3_nt: TGTGCCAGCAGCTCCGCACGAGGGCCTAGAGATACGCAGTATTTT
cdr3_aa: CASSSARGPRDTQYF

clone_size: .
v_call: TRBV5-1
j_call: TRBJ2-7
d_call: TRBD1
cdr3_nt: TGCGCCAGCAGCTTGGGGACAGGCTACGAGCAGTACTTC
cdr3_aa: CASSLGTGYEQYF

clone_size: once
v_call: TRBV14
j_call: TRBJ1-1
d_call: .
cdr3_nt: TGTGCCAGCAGCCAAGGGGGGGGTCGGACCACTGAAGCTTTCTTT
cdr3_aa: CASSQGGGRTTEAFF

clone_size: .
v_call: TRBV9
j_call: TRBJ2-7
d_call: .
cdr3_nt: TGTGCCAGCAGCCTCCGGGATCTCTCCTACGAGCAGTACTTC
cdr3_aa: CASSLRDLSYEQYF

clone_size: .
v_call: TRBV5-4
j_call: TRBJ2-5
d_call: TRBD1
cdr3_nt: TGTGCCAGCAGCTTGGTGTCAGGGGGCGAGACCCAGTACTTC
cdr3_aa: CASSLVSGGETQYF

clone_size: .
v_call: TRBV15
j_call: TRBJ2-7
d_call: TRBD1
cdr3_nt: TGTGCCACCAGCAGAGATGGGGACAGGGTGTACGAGCAGTACTTC
cdr3_aa: CATSRDGDRVYEQYF

clone_size: .
v_call: TRBV28
j_call: TRBJ1-1
d_call: TRBD1
cdr3_nt: TGTGCCAGCAGTCTGCAGGGGGCAACTGAAGCTTTCTTT
cdr3_aa: CASSLQGATEAFF

clone_size: .
v_call: TRBV28
j_call: TRBJ1-2
d_call: TRBD1
cdr3_nt: TGTGCCAGCAGGGTGCCGGACAGGTACAGTTCCGGCTACACCTTC
cdr3_aa: CASRVPDRYSSGYTF

clone_size: .
v_call: TRBV4-3
j_call: TRBJ1-1
d_call: TRBD1
cdr3_nt: TGCGCCAGCAGCCAAGATTGGGGACAGATCACTGAAGCTTTCTTT
cdr3_aa: CASSQDWGQITEAFF

clone_size: .
v_call: TRBV5-1
j_call: TRBJ1-5
d_call: .
cdr3_nt: TGCGCCAGCAGCTCAACAGGGCCAGAGGGGCCCCAGCATTTT
cdr3_aa: CASSSTGPEGPQHF

clone_size: .
v_call: TRBV19
j_call: TRBJ1-5
d_call: TRBD1
cdr3_nt: TGTGCCAGTAGAAAGGGACAGGGGGCTGGCAATCAGCCCCAGCATTTT
cdr3_aa: CASRKGQGAGNQPQHF

clone_size: .
v_call: TRBV6-6
j_call: TRBJ2-1
d_call: TRBD1
cdr3_nt: TGTGCCATCGCGTTCGGAGGGACAGGGGTTTTTAATGAGCAGTTCTTC
cdr3_aa: CAIAFGGTGVFNEQFF

clone_size: .
v_call: TRBV2
j_call: TRBJ1-5
d_call: .
cdr3_nt: TGTGCCATCAGGACAAGCAGGAATCAGCCCCAGCATTTT
cdr3_aa: CAIRTSRNQPQHF

clone_size: .
v_call: TRBV30
j_call: TRBJ2-7
d_call: TRBD1
cdr3_nt: TGTGCCTGGAGTGGCAGGGGGTCCTCCTACGAGCAGTACTTC
cdr3_aa: CAWSGRGSSYEQYF

clone_size: .
v_call: TRBV2
j_call: TRBJ2-7
d_call: TRBD1
cdr3_nt: TGTGCCAGCGTCAACCCGGGACAGTCAGTTCGTCAGTACTTC
cdr3_aa: CASVNPGQSVRQYF

clone_size: .
v_call: TRBV4-2
j_call: TRBJ2-5
d_call: .
cdr3_nt: TGTGCCAGCAGCCAGGCCCAGACCCAGTACTTC
cdr3_aa: CASSQAQTQYF

clone_size: .
v_call: TRBV4-2
j_call: TRBJ2-5
d_call: TRBD2
cdr3_nt: TGTGCCAGCAGCCAGGGGGGGTCAGAGACCCAGTACTTC
cdr3_aa: CASSQGGSETQYF

clone_size: .
v_call: TRBV7-3
j_call: TRBJ2-5
d_call: .
cdr3_nt: TGTGCCAGCAGCTTTCAGGGCGGAGAGACCCAGTACTTC
cdr3_aa: CASSFQGGETQYF

clone_size: .
v_call: TRBV6-4
j_call: TRBJ2-6
d_call: .
cdr3_nt: TGTGCCAGCAGTGACTCTGCAGGGACTGGGGCCAACGTCCTGACTTTC
cdr3_aa: CASSDSAGTGANVLTF

clone_size: .
v_call: TRBV7-3
j_call: TRBJ2-1
d_call: TRBD2
cdr3_nt: TGTGCCAGCAGCGGTAGCGGGAGGGCCTACAATGAGCAGTTCTTC
cdr3_aa: CASSGSGRAYNEQFF

clone_size: .
v_call: TRBV29-1
j_call: TRBJ1-5
d_call: .
cdr3_nt: TGCAGCGTTGGCGGGGCTAGATACCCCCAGCATTTT
cdr3_aa: CSVGGARYPQHF

clone_size: .
v_call: TRBV9
j_call: TRBJ1-3
d_call: .
cdr3_nt: TGTGCCAGCAGCTCCTGGGGGGGACGCTCTGGAAACACCATATATTTT
cdr3_aa: CASSSWGGRSGNTIYF

clone_size: .
v_call: TRBV29-1
j_call: TRBJ1-6
d_call: .
cdr3_nt: TGCAGCGTTGGGTGGGGGGGAAAGAATTCACCCCTCCACTTT
cdr3_aa: CSVGWGGKNSPLHF

clone_size: .
v_call: TRBV6-5
j_call: TRBJ2-3
d_call: TRBD2
cdr3_nt: TGTGCCAGCATCCGACTAGCGGGGGGTTCGGATACGCAGTATTTT
cdr3_aa: CASIRLAGGSDTQYF

clone_size: .
v_call: TRBV7-8
j_call: TRBJ1-3
d_call: .
cdr3_nt: TGTGCCAGCAGCTTAGCCGGACTGAACACCATATATTTC
cdr3_aa: CASSLAGLNTIYF

clone_size: .
v_call: TRBV7-2
j_call: TRBJ1-4
d_call: TRBD1
cdr3_nt: TGTGCCAGCAGCTCCTACAGGGGGGGGAATGAAAAACTGTTTTTT
cdr3_aa: CASSSYRGGNEKLFF

clone_size: .
v_call: TRBV10-2
j_call: TRBJ2-5
d_call: .
cdr3_nt: TGCGCCACTAGGACATTCCAAGAGACCCAGTACTTC
cdr3_aa: CATRTFQETQYF

clone_size: .
v_call: TRBV2
j_call: TRBJ2-5
d_call: TRBD2
cdr3_nt: TGTGCCAGCAGCGAGGGGCTAGCGGGGGGAGAGACCCAGTACTTC
cdr3_aa: CASSEGLAGGETQYF

clone_size: .
v_call: TRBV11-3
j_call: TRBJ2-3
d_call: TRBD2
cdr3_nt: TGTGCCAGCAGCTTAGTGCGGGGGAGCACAGATACGCAGTATTTT
cdr3_aa: CASSLVRGSTDTQYF

clone_size: .
v_call: TRBV4-1
j_call: TRBJ1-4
d_call: .
cdr3_nt: TGCGCCAGCAGCCAAGAGGGGCAGGCTAATGAAAAACTGTTTTTT
cdr3_aa: CASSQEGQANEKLFF

clone_size: few
v_call: TRBV5-6
j_call: TRBJ1-4
d_call: TRBD1
cdr3_nt: TGTGCCAGCAGCCGACTTAGTCGACCGGACAGGGGGGCTTGGGAAAAACTGTTTTTT
cdr3_aa: CASSRLSRPDRGAWEKLFF

clone_size: .
v_call: TRBV2
j_call: TRBJ2-3
d_call: .
cdr3_nt: TGTGCCAGCAGGGGGAGTTCCGATACGCAGTATTTT
cdr3_aa: CASRGSSDTQYF

clone_size: few
v_call: TRBV6-6
j_call: TRBJ1-1
d_call: .
cdr3_nt: TGTGCCAGCGGAAATATGGAGGGCACTGAAGCTTTCTTT
cdr3_aa: CASGNMEGTEAFF

clone_size: .
v_call: TRBV6-5
j_call: TRBJ2-7
d_call: TRBD2
cdr3_nt: TGTGCCAGCAGCCGGGGGGAGTCCCACGAGCAGTACTTC
cdr3_aa: CASSRGESHEQYF

clone_size: few
v_call: TRBV10-3
j_call: TRBJ1-3
d_call: TRBD1
cdr3_nt: TGTGCCATCAGTGAGTCAGGGGGCGGCGGAAACACCATATATTTT
cdr3_aa: CAISESGGGGNTIYF

clone_size: .
v_call: TRBV4-2
j_call: TRBJ2-7
d_call: TRBD1
cdr3_nt: TGTGCCAGCAGCCAAGTGGGACAGGGCCTCTACGAGCAGTACTTC
cdr3_aa: CASSQVGQGLYEQYF

clone_size: few
v_call: TRBV30
j_call: TRBJ2-7
d_call: TRBD2
cdr3_nt: TGTGCCTGGAGGGTAGCGGGAGGGCCCTACGAGCAGTACTTC
cdr3_aa: CAWRVAGGPYEQYF

clone_size: .
v_call: TRBV29-1
j_call: TRBJ2-5
d_call: TRBD2
cdr3_nt: TGCAGCGTTGAAGATCCAGCGGGGGGTAGCCAAGAGACCCAGTACTTC
cdr3_aa: CSVEDPAGGSQETQYF

clone_size: .
v_call: TRBV15
j_call: TRBJ1-1
d_call: .
cdr3_nt: TGTGCCACCCTAGGGGGGGAGAGGAGGACTGAAGCTTTCTTT
cdr3_aa: CATLGGERRTEAFF

clone_size: .
v_call: TRBV28
j_call: TRBJ1-3
d_call: .
cdr3_nt: TGTGCCAGCAGTTTACCGGGTGGAAACACCATATATTTT
cdr3_aa: CASSLPGGNTIYF

clone_size: few
v_call: TRBV7-6
j_call: TRBJ1-4
d_call: TRBD1
cdr3_nt: TGTGCCAGCAGCTCCGCCGGGACAGGGGCTGAAAAACTGTTTTTT
cdr3_aa: CASSSAGTGAEKLFF

clone_size: .
v_call: TRBV2
j_call: TRBJ1-5
d_call: .
cdr3_nt: TGTGCCAGCAGTGAAGCGCCGAGGTGGCCCCAGCATTTT
cdr3_aa: CASSEAPRWPQHF

clone_size: .
v_call: TRBV2
j_call: TRBJ2-7
d_call: TRBD1
cdr3_nt: TGTGCCAGAGAGAGGCGGGGGACAGGGACTTACGAGCAGTACTTC
cdr3_aa: CARERRGTGTYEQYF

clone_size: .
v_call: TRBV19
j_call: TRBJ2-7
d_call: .
cdr3_nt: TGTGCCAGTAGTGGATTCTCAGGGGCCCCCTTCTCCTACGAGCAGTACTTC
cdr3_aa: CASSGFSGAPFSYEQYF

clone_size: .
v_call: TRBV7-9
j_call: TRBJ1-1
d_call: TRBD1
cdr3_nt: TGTGCCAGAAGCCAGGGGGCCGTGGTCACTGAAGCTTTCTTT
cdr3_aa: CARSQGAVVTEAFF

clone_size: .
v_call: TRBV4-3
j_call: TRBJ2-5
d_call: TRBD2
cdr3_nt: TGCGCCAGCAGCCAAAGACTAGCGGGAAGGGTAGGCCAAGAGACCCAGTACTTC
cdr3_aa: CASSQRLAGRVGQETQYF

clone_size: .
v_call: TRBV4-3
j_call: TRBJ1-4
d_call: .
cdr3_nt: TGCGCCAGCAGCCTCTCCGCCAGGACAGCGAATGAAAAACTGTTTTTT
cdr3_aa: CASSLSARTANEKLFF

clone_size: .
v_call: TRBV6-1
j_call: TRBJ1-2
d_call: TRBD1
cdr3_nt: TGTGCCAGCAGCGGGGACAGCCCCTATGGCTACACCTTC
cdr3_aa: CASSGDSPYGYTF

clone_size: .
v_call: TRBV19
j_call: TRBJ1-4
d_call: .
cdr3_nt: TGTGCCAGTAGAATGTCAGGCGAAAAACTGTTTTTT
cdr3_aa: CASRMSGEKLFF

clone_size: .
v_call: TRBV2
j_call: TRBJ2-7
d_call: .
cdr3_nt: TGTGCCACCGAGGGGGGGACGGAGACCTACGAGCAGTACTTC
cdr3_aa: CATEGGTETYEQYF

clone_size: .
v_call: TRBV2
j_call: TRBJ1-3
d_call: TRBD1
cdr3_nt: TGTGCCAGCAGGCGACAGGGGAGCTCTGGAAACACCATATATTTT
cdr3_aa: CASRRQGSSGNTIYF

clone_size: few
v_call: TRBV5-1
j_call: TRBJ1-3
d_call: .
cdr3_nt: TGCGCCAGCAGCTTGGGAACCAGAGGAAACACCATATATTTT
cdr3_aa: CASSLGTRGNTIYF

clone_size: .
v_call: TRBV12-5
j_call: TRBJ2-3
d_call: TRBD2
cdr3_nt: TGTGCTAGTGGTTTGACGGGGGAGGGATTAGATACGCAGTATTTT
cdr3_aa: CASGLTGEGLDTQYF

clone_size: .
v_call: TRBV28
j_call: TRBJ2-2
d_call: .
cdr3_nt: TGTGCCAGCAGTTTGAGGCGGGGCCTCAACACCGGGGAGCTGTTTTTT
cdr3_aa: CASSLRRGLNTGELFF

clone_size: .
v_call: TRBV10-3
j_call: TRBJ1-1
d_call: TRBD1
cdr3_nt: TGTGCCATCAGTGGTGGGACAGGGGGACCGGACACTGAAGCTTTCTTT
cdr3_aa: CAISGGTGGPDTEAFF